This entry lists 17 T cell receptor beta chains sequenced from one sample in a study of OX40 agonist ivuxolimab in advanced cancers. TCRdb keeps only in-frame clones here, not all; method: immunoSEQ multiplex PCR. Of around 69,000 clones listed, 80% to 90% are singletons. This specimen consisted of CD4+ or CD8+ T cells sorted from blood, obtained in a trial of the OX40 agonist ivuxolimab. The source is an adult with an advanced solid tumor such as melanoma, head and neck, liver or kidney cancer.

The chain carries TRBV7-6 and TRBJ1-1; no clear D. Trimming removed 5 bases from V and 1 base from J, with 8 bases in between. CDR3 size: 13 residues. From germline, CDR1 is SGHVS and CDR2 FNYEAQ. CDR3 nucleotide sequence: TGTGCCAGCAGCGACCTCTCGAACACTGAAGCTTTCTTT. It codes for CASSDLSNTEAFF.

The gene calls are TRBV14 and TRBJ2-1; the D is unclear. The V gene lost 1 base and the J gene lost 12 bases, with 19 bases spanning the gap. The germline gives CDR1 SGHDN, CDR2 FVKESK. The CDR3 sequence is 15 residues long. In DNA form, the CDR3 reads TGTGCCAGCAGCCAAGCCATAATTATACATAGTGGGCAGTTCTTC. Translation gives CASSQAIIIHSGQFF. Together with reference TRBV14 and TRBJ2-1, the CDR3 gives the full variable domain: EAGVTQFPSHSVIEKGQTVTLRCDPISGHDNLYWYRRVMGKEIKFLLHFVKESKQDESGMPNNRFLAERTGGTYSTLKVQPAELEDSGVYFCASSQAIIIHSGQFFGPGTRLTVL.

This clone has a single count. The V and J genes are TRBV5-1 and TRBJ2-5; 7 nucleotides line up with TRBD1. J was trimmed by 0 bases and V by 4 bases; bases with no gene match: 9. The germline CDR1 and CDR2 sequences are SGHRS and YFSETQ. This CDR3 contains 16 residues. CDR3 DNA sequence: TGCGCCAGCAGCGAGGGGACAGCGAGGTACCAAGAGACCCAGTACTTC. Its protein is CASSEGTARYQETQYF.

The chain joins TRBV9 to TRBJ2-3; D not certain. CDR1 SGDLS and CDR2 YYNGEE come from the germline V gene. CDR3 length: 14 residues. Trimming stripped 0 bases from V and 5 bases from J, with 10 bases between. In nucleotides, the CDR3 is TGTGCCAGCAGCGTAGTTTCTTCAGGAGATACGCAGTATTTT. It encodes CASSVVSSGDTQYF.

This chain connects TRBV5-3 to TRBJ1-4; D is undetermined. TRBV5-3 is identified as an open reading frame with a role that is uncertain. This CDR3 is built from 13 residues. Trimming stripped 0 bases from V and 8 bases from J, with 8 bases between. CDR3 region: CARSLAAREKLFF. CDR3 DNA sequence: TGTGCCAGAAGCTTGGCCGCAAGGGAAAAACTGTTTTTT.

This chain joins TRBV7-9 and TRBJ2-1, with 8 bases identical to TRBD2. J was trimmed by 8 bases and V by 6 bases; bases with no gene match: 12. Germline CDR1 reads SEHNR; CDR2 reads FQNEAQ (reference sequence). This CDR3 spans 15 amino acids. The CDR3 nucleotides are TGTGCCAGCAGAATATCGGGACTAGTCATAGATGAGCAGTTCTTC. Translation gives CASRISGLVIDEQFF. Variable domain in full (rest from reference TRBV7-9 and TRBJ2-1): DTGVSQNPRHKITKRGQNVTFRCDPISEHNRLYWYRQTLGQGPEFLTYFQNEAQLEKSRLLSDRFSAERPKGSFSTLEIQRTEQGDSAMYLCASRISGLVIDEQFFGPGTRLTVL.

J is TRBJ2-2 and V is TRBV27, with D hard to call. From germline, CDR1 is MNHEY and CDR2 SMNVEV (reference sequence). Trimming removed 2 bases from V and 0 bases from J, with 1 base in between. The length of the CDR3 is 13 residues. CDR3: CASSLTNTGELFF. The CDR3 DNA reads TGTGCCAGCAGTTTAACGAACACCGGGGAGCTGTTTTTT.

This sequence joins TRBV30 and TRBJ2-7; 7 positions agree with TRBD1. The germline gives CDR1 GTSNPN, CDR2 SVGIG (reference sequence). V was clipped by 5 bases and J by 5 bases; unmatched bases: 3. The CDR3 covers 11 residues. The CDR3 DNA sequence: TGTGCCTGGGCAGGGGGACACGAGCAGTACTTC. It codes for CAWAGGHEQYF.

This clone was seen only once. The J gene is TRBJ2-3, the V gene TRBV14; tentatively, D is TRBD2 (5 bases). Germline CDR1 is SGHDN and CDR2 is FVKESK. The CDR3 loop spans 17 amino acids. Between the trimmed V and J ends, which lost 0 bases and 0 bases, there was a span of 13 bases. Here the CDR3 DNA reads TGTGCCAGCAGCCAAGAGTTAGCGACTCCTAGCACAGATACGCAGTATTTT. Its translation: CASSQELATPSTDTQYF.

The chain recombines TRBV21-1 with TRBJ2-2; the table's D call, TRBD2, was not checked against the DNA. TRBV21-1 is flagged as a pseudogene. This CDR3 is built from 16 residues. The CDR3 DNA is TGTGCCAGCAGCAAAGGGGAGGGGCAGGACACCGGGGAGCTGTTTTTT. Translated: CASSKGEGQDTGELFF.

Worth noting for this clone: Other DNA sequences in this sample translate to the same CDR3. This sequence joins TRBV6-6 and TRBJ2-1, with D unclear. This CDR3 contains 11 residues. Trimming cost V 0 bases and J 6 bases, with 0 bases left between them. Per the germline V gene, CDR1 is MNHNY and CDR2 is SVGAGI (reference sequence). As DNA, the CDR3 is TGTGCCAGCAGTTACTCCAATGAGCAGTTCTTC. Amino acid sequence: CASSYSNEQFF.

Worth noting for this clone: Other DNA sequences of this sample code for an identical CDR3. CDR3 in DNA: TGTGCCTGGGGGGACTCCTACGAGCAGTACTTC. Its protein product is CAWGDSYEQYF. The rearrangement joins TRBV30 to TRBJ2-7; no definite D call. The CDR3 contains 11 residues. Trimming stripped 5 bases from V and 0 bases from J, with 5 bases between. From germline, CDR1 is GTSNPN and CDR2 SVGIG (reference sequence).

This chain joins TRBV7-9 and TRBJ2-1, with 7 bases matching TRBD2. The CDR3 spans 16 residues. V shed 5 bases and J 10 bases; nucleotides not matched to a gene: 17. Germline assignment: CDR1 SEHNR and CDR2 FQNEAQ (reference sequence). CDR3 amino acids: CASSPPERGPRGEQFF. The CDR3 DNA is TGTGCCAGCAGCCCTCCTGAGCGGGGCCCACGGGGGGAGCAGTTCTTC.

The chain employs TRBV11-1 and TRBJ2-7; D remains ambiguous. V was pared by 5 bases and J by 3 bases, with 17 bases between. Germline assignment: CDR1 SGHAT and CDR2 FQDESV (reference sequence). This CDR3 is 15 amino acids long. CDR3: CASSLPGTAYYEQYF. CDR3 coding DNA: TGTGCCAGCAGCCTCCCCGGCACCGCATACTACGAGCAGTACTTC.

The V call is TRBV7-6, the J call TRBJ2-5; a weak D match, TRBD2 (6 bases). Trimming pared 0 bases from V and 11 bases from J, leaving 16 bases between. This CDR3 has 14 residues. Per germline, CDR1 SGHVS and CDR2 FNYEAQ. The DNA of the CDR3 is TGTGCCAGCAGCTTAGCGGGACCAACGGGGGAGCAGTACTTC. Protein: CASSLAGPTGEQYF.

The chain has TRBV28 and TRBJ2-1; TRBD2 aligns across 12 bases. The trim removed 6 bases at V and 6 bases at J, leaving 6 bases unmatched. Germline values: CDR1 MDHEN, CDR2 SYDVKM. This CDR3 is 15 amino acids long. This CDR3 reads CASSQLAGGANEQFF. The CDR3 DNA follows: TGTGCCAGCAGCCAACTAGCGGGAGGAGCCAATGAGCAGTTCTTC.

CDR3 DNA: TGTGCCAGCAGCTTTAAGACGGGTGCCTTCTCTGGGGCCAACGTCCTGACTTTC. Residues: CASSFKTGAFSGANVLTF. The chain joins TRBV5-4 to TRBJ2-6; D is undetermined. With 2 bases removed from V and 0 bases from J, the gap between germline ends came to 15 bases. The CDR3 sequence is 18 residues long. Germline lookup yields CDR1 SGHNT and CDR2 YYREEE (reference sequence).